Included here is one T cell receptor beta chain sequence, with context. Its antigen is not identified. Every donor was a healthy person donating bone marrow. There are 13 residues in the CDR3. Trimming left V 0 bases short and J 5 bases short, with 10 bases between. Germline lookup yields CDR1 SQVTM and CDR2 ANQGSEA. The entry originates in a study of cytomegalovirus exposure and HLA in healthy donors. Study-wide results and limits: Productive status was seen about 90% or about 30% of the time for most TCR beta V segments in an earlier analysis. Reportedly, TCR beta sequences accurately predicted HLA-A and HLA-B alleles in most subjects.

Primers for the PCR totalled 60 Vbeta and 13 Jbeta. Sequenced by immunoSEQ multiplex PCR; TCRdb stores in-frame clones only, minus some. The table includes under 150,000 clones, under 90% detected once. The receptor was isolated from a male donor in good health and CMV-seronegative. This rearrangement joins TRBV29-1 to TRBJ2-5; no reliable D call. Sequencing used PBMCs. In DNA form, the CDR3 reads TGCAGCGTTGAAGACACCCCCGAGGAGACCCAGTACTTC. This gives the protein CSVEDTPEETQYF.